This T cell receptor (beta chain) is from a study of cytomegalovirus exposure and HLA in healthy donors. PCR employed 60 Vbeta and 13 Jbeta primers. Here immunoSEQ multiplex PCR was the method, and the copy in TCRdb shows in-frame clones only, minus some. Of under 200,000 clones listed, about 80% are singletons. V gave up 6 bases and J gave up 8 bases; unmatched junction bases: 10. Germline V gene sequence: CDR1 MNHEY, CDR2 SMNVEV (reference sequence). CDR3 length: 14 residues. Healthy bone marrow donors made up the donor group. Study-level findings and limits: No immune exposure information besides CMV serostatus was available.

For this clone: Its target is unknown.

The TCR was taken from a man between 60 and 75 years old in good health and CMV-seronegative. The sample consisted of PBMCs. The chain joins TRBV27 to TRBJ1-2, with 9 bases lining up with TRBD1. Here the CDR3 DNA reads TGTGCCAGCAGACAAGGACAGGGGATTAGGGGCTACACCTTC. Protein product: CASRQGQGIRGYTF.